The entry below describes one TCR beta chain. No antigen is known for it. Gene names denote mouse genes. The CDR3 is cut off 1 residue early in the read; its end comes from the germline J gene. Time point given: mouse harvest day 7 after allogeneic transplant. Each mouse received 10^7 T-cell-depleted marrow cells plus 10^6 splenic CD5+ T cells by tail vein. Mice had MHC-mismatched B6 into BALB/c GVHD, sampled day 7 or 14. This CDR3 comprises 14 residues. Trimming took off 4 bases at V and 6 bases at J, with 12 bases between the two ends. Germline V gene lookup returns CDR1 KGHPV and CDR2 FQNQEV (reference sequence). CDR3 sequences, V/J genes, frequencies and template counts came from survey-depth TCRbeta sequencing. Using immunoSEQ multiplex PCR, the repertoire was profiled, and TCRdb retains in-frame clones only, with some absent. The sample consists of roughly 1,200 clones, 45% to 70% of them appearing once.

The data originate from a study of tissue T cells after allogeneic stem cell transplantation. Study-level results: Only a limited share of tissue TCRs appeared in blood or spleen.

The sample comprised liver tissue. The gene calls are TRBV26 and TRBJ1-4, with D possibly TRBD1 on 6 matching bases. This receptor was taken from a female BALB/c mouse given C57BL/6 T cells with graft-versus-host disease after an allogeneic hematopoietic cell transplant. The sequenced part of the CDR3 DNA is TGTGCCAGCAGTCGGGGGCAGGGAGACGAAAGATTATTT. It encodes CASSRGQGDERLF. The CDR3, in full, reads CASSRGQGDERLFF.